Shown below are 2 T cell receptor beta chains from a single sample sequenced in a study of PD-1 blockade in classical Hodgkin lymphoma. The table came from immunoSEQ multiplex PCR; TCRdb's copy has only in-frame clones and leaves some out. The sample includes 25,000 to 35,000 clones, around 70% of them seen just once. Time point meaning: cycle 4 day 1 (C4D1), after more than five weeks of nivolumab. Relapses following autologous stem cell transplantation were seen in all patients, with brentuximab vedotin exposure varying. Sequenced here: peripheral blood mononuclear cells (PBMCs), sampled before the fourth cycle of nivolumab. The receptors derive from a human donor with classical Hodgkin lymphoma.

The chain has TRBV19 and TRBJ2-1; 10 bases agree with TRBD2. Germline V gene sequence: CDR1 LNHDA, CDR2 SQIVND (reference sequence). V gave up 3 bases and J gave up 5 bases; unmatched junction bases: 10. The CDR3 is 17 amino acids. The DNA of the CDR3 is TGTGCCAGTAGTATCCAAGTCGAGCGGGAGGGTGACAATGAGCAGTTCTTC. It translates to CASSIQVEREGDNEQFF.

This clone was recorded once. V gene TRBV5-1 combines with J gene TRBJ2-3; D may be TRBD2 (5 bases). CDR1 is SGHRS, CDR2 YFSETQ, per germline. Trimming pared 4 bases from V and 1 base from J, leaving 16 bases between. The CDR3 runs to 16 residues. The CDR3 coding sequence is TGCGCCAGCAGCCACACGGACTTCGGGGGCACAGATACGCAGTATTTT. This encodes CASSHTDFGGTDTQYF.